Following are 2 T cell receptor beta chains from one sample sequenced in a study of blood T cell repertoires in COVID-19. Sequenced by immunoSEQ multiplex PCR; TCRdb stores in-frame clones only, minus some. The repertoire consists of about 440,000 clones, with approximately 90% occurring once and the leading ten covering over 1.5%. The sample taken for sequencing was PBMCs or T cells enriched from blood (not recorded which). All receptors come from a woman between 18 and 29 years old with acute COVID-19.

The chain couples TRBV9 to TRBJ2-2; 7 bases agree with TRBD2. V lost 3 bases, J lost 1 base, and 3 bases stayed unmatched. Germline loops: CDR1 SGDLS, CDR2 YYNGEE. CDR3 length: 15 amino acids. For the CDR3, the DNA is TGTGCCAGCAGCGAATCTAGCGGGAACACCGGGGAGCTGTTTTTT. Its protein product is CASSESSGNTGELFF.

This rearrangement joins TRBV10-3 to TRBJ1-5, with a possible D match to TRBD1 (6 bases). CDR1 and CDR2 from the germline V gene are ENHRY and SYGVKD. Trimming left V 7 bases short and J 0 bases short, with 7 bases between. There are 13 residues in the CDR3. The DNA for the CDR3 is TGTGCCATCAAGGGGGATAGCAATCAGCCCCAGCATTTT. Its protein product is CAIKGDSNQPQHF.